The next 29 T cell receptor beta chains were all read from a single sample in a study of T-cell reconstitution after alpha-beta-depleted transplantation in children. The authors prepared the TCRbeta library with unique molecular identifiers. TCRdb processed the PCR reads anew with MiXCR; each CDR3 protein has one entry. The sample holds 250,000 to 350,000 distinct CDR3 sequences, 9.9% seen once. This sample comprised PBMCs from the stem cell graft donor, obtained from the stem cell graft. The receptors come from a human donor who donated a stem cell graft to a child with SCID.

In its sample, this clonotype was seen many times. V is TRBV12-3 or TRBV12-4 and J is TRBJ2-1; 7 bases map to TRBD1. This CDR3 has 14 residues. V was clipped by 3 bases and J by 11 bases; unmatched bases: 10. Here the CDR3 reads CASSFGQVGGKQFF. The CDR3 DNA reads TGTGCCAGCAGTTTTGGACAGGTCGGCGGTAAGCAGTTCTTC.

The J gene is TRBJ1-5, the V gene TRBV5-6; 8 positions agree with TRBD1. The germline V gene encodes CDR1 SGHDT and CDR2 YYEEEE. The CDR3 contains 15 residues. J gave up 5 bases and V 3 bases, and 7 bases lay outside the gene matches. CDR3 loop: CASSSKYRGDQPQHF. In DNA form, the CDR3 reads TGTGCCAGCAGCTCAAAATACAGGGGGGATCAGCCCCAGCATTTT.

The CDR3 DNA reads as TGTGCCAGCAGCCCGGGACAGGGGGGGCCCTTCGAGCAGTACTTC. This codes for CASSPGQGGPFEQYF. The V gene is TRBV7-6, the J gene TRBJ2-7; 11 bases map to TRBD1. Germline values: CDR1 SGHVS, CDR2 FNYEAQ. After removal of 5 bases from V and 6 bases from J, the junction contained 9 bases not matched to a gene. This CDR3 has 15 residues.

This clonotype came up many times. The genes are TRBV15 and TRBJ1-1; perhaps TRBD1 as D (5 bases). In germline, CDR1 is LNHNV, CDR2 YYDKDF (reference sequence). This CDR3 comprises 13 residues. The V gene lost 2 bases and the J gene lost 7 bases, with 11 bases spanning the gap. CDR3 protein: CATSRPLTDEAFF. The CDR3 nucleotides are TGTGCCACCAGCAGACCCTTGACAGATGAAGCTTTCTTT.

This clonotype was found a few times. This chain joins TRBV20-1 and TRBJ2-3; TRBD2 agrees at 10 bases. Losses at the gene ends were 7 bases for V and 6 bases for J; bases not matched to a gene: 16. From germline, CDR1 is DFQATT and CDR2 SNEGSKA (reference sequence). The CDR3 consists of 16 residues. The CDR3 spells CSGQIWASGGGDTQYF. The CDR3 DNA follows: TGCAGTGGCCAAATTTGGGCTAGCGGGGGAGGGGATACGCAGTATTTT.

V gene TRBV24-1 combines with J gene TRBJ2-3; D might be TRBD1 (5 bases). The CDR3 runs 13 residues. The germline V gene encodes CDR1 KGHDR and CDR2 SFDVKD. V shed 2 bases and J shed 4 bases, with 6 bases lying between them. CDR3 loop: CATSDSGSDTQYF. The DNA of the CDR3 is TGTGCCACCAGTGATTCAGGGTCAGATACGCAGTATTTT.

This clonotype was seen a few times. CDR3 sequence (DNA): TGTGCCACCAGTACCTCTGGGAGCTACAATGAGCAGTTCTTC. Amino acids: CATSTSGSYNEQFF. The chain couples TRBV24-1 to TRBJ2-1, with D maybe TRBD2 (5 bases). CDR1 and CDR2 from the germline V gene are KGHDR and SFDVKD. This CDR3 has 14 amino acids. V gave up 6 bases and J gave up 3 bases, with 11 bases separating them.

This clonotype was seen a few times. One base away lies a much larger clone, so this may be a sequencing read error. The gene calls are TRBV2 and TRBJ1-5; 8 nucleotides match TRBD1. Germline V lookup: CDR1 SNHLY, CDR2 FYNNEI. CDR3 length: 14 amino acids. Trimming removed 6 bases from V and 2 bases from J; junction bases left unmatched: 3. CDR3 bases: TGTGCCAGCAGCGCGACAGGGGGCAATCAGCCCCAGCATTTT. It yields the protein CASSATGGNQPQHF.

This clonotype was counted ten times or more. This rearrangement joins TRBV6-5 to TRBJ2-6, with 8 bases lining up with TRBD1. V shed 0 bases and J 2 bases; nucleotides not matched to a gene: 0. CDR3 length: 16 amino acids. Germline lookup yields CDR1 MNHEY and CDR2 SVGAGI. The CDR3 here is CASSYSTGAGANVLTF. The CDR3 region has the DNA TGTGCCAGCAGTTACTCGACAGGGGCTGGGGCCAACGTCCTGACTTTC.

This clonotype was seen many times. CDR3 DNA: TGTGCCAGCAGTTTATATAAGCGGGGGCGGGGGGACAATGAGCAGTTCTTC. It codes for CASSLYKRGRGDNEQFF. This chain joins TRBV28 and TRBJ2-1; 8 nucleotides agree with TRBD2. The CDR3 sequence is 17 residues long. Trimming at V came to 1 base and at J to 5 bases, leaving 10 bases not matched to a gene. Germline CDR1 reads MDHEN; CDR2 reads SYDVKM.

V usage is TRBV7-6 and J usage is TRBJ2-7; tentatively, D is TRBD2 (6 bases). V was shortened by 8 bases and J by 1 base, with 15 bases between the two germline ends. CDR3 length equals 14 residues. CDR1 is SGHVS and CDR2 is FNYEAQ in the germline V gene. The CDR3 sequence: CASGGIGGSYEQYF. The DNA of the CDR3 is TGTGCCAGCGGGGGGATCGGTGGGTCCTACGAGCAGTACTTC.

V and J are TRBV20-1 and TRBJ1-5, with D possibly matching TRBD1 (5 bases). The germline V gene encodes CDR1 DFQATT and CDR2 SNEGSKA (reference sequence). The length of the CDR3 is 12 residues. Trimming stripped 2 bases from V and 6 bases from J, with 8 bases between. In DNA form, the CDR3 reads TGCAGTGCTAGAAGCGGGGGTCAGCCCCAGCATTTT. It specifies CSARSGGQPQHF.

The rearrangement links TRBV3-1 to TRBJ1-2, with D unclear. CDR3 length equals 14 residues. CDR1 is LGHDT, CDR2 YNNKEL, per germline (reference sequence). Trimming took off 1 base at V and 6 bases at J, with 12 bases between the two ends. CDR3 residues: CASSQVKRDDGYTF. CDR3 nucleotide sequence: TGTGCCAGCAGCCAAGTGAAAAGGGATGATGGCTACACCTTC.

This clonotype has more than one count but fewer than ten. V gene TRBV18 combines with J gene TRBJ2-5; tentative D call: TRBD1 (5 bases). The germline V and J ends were trimmed by 0 bases and 4 bases, with 12 bases remaining between them. The CDR3 runs 15 residues. Germline CDR1 is KGHSH and CDR2 is LQKENI. Here the CDR3 DNA reads TGTGCCAGCTCACCACCGGGCAGGGCCCGAGAGACCCAGTACTTC. The encoded protein is CASSPPGRARETQYF. The whole variable domain, remainder taken from reference TRBV18 and TRBJ2-5, is NAGVMQNPRHLVRRRGQEARLRCSPMKGHSHVYWYRQLPEEGLKFMVYLQKENIIDESGMPKERFSAEFPKEGPSILRIQQVVRGDSAAYFCASSPPGRARETQYFGPGTRLLVL.

This clonotype was recorded a few times. The chain uses TRBV20-1 and TRBJ2-3; D remains ambiguous. Trimming stripped 4 bases from V and 0 bases from J, with 8 bases between. Germline CDR1 reads DFQATT; CDR2 reads SNEGSKA (reference sequence). The CDR3 loop spans 13 amino acids. Written as DNA, the CDR3 is TGCAGTGCTACTTTGCCTAGCACAGATACGCAGTATTTT. It codes for CSATLPSTDTQYF.

V usage is TRBV5-1 and J usage is TRBJ2-3, with TRBD1 matching over 8 bases. Trimming at V came to 4 bases and at J to 4 bases, leaving 8 bases not matched to a gene. CDR1 is SGHRS and CDR2 is YFSETQ in the germline V gene. The CDR3 is 15 amino acids. The CDR3 DNA is TGCGCCAGCAGCCCCGGGGACAGGTATTCAGATACGCAGTATTTT. Translating gives CASSPGDRYSDTQYF.

In its sample, this clonotype was seen a few times. The chain employs TRBV5-1 and TRBJ1-6, with TRBD1 identical over 9 bases. In germline, CDR1 is SGHRS, CDR2 YFSETQ. This CDR3 is 15 amino acids long. Trimming at V came to 4 bases and at J to 7 bases, leaving 6 bases not matched to a gene. In nucleotides, the CDR3 is TGCGCCAGCAGCGCCGGGACAGGGAACAATTCACCCCTCCACTTT. Its protein is CASSAGTGNNSPLHF. Full variable domain (remainder filled in from reference TRBV5-1 and TRBJ1-6): KAGVTQTPRYLIKTRGQQVTLSCSPISGHRSVSWYQQTPGQGLQFLFEYFSETQRNKGNFPGRFSGRQFSNSRSEMNVSTLELGDSALYLCASSAGTGNNSPLHFGNGTRLTVT.

There are a few counts of this clonotype. The chain joins TRBV11-2 to TRBJ2-3; TRBD1 is a possible D gene (5 bases). Looked up from germline, CDR1 is SGHAT and CDR2 is FQNNGV. Deletions cut 0 bases from V and 6 bases from J, with 16 bases between. The CDR3 consists of 16 residues. CDR3 sequence: CASSLDLQGAFDTQYF. The DNA of the CDR3 is TGTGCCAGCAGCTTAGATCTGCAGGGCGCTTTCGATACGCAGTATTTT.

The chain couples TRBV6-2 or TRBV6-3 to TRBJ2-5; 7 bases align to TRBD1. Trimming at V came to 4 bases and at J to 4 bases, leaving 12 bases not matched to a gene. The germline V gene encodes CDR1 MNHEY and CDR2 SVGEGT. This CDR3 is 16 amino acids long. The CDR3: CASSSPRGTGAETQYF. The CDR3 nucleotides read TGTGCCAGCAGTTCCCCCCGAGGAACAGGGGCAGAGACCCAGTACTTC.

This clonotype was recorded at least ten times. The chain links TRBV5-1 to TRBJ1-2, with TRBD1 matching over 8 bases. The junction had 5 bases not matched to a gene; V was cut back by 4 bases and J by 6 bases. This CDR3 has 13 amino acids. Germline values: CDR1 SGHRS, CDR2 YFSETQ. CDR3 coding DNA: TGCGCCAGCAGCCTTGGACAGGGCGATGGCTACACCTTC. Translated: CASSLGQGDGYTF.

This chain links TRBV5-1 with TRBJ2-5, with no clear D. Germline V gene sequence: CDR1 SGHRS, CDR2 YFSETQ. V lost 0 bases to trimming and J lost 4 bases, with 10 bases between them. The length of the CDR3 is 14 residues. CDR3 loop: CASSLAPIAETQYF. CDR3 DNA sequence: TGCGCCAGCAGCTTGGCCCCCATAGCAGAGACCCAGTACTTC.

The CDR3 is CSAREGTTTDTQYF. CDR3 DNA sequence: TGCAGTGCTAGAGAAGGGACCACCACAGATACGCAGTATTTT. The rearrangement links TRBV20-1 to TRBJ2-3; D may match TRBD1 or TRBD2 (5 bases each). The CDR3 has 14 residues. V lost 0 bases and J 2 bases, leaving 9 bases between the germline ends. Germline values: CDR1 DFQATT, CDR2 SNEGSKA (reference sequence).

This clonotype showed up just a few times. The V and J genes are TRBV7-9 and TRBJ1-2; the match to TRBD1 covers 7 bases. V was clipped by 4 bases and J by 1 base; unmatched bases: 6. The CDR3 loop spans 15 amino acids. Germline V gives CDR1 SEHNR, CDR2 FQNEAQ (reference sequence). CDR3 DNA: TGTGCCAGCAGCTCCAGCCGGGACAGTAACTATGGCTACACCTTC. This translates into CASSSSRDSNYGYTF.

This clonotype was counted between two and nine times. The chain has TRBV5-1 and TRBJ2-1; 12 nucleotides agree with TRBD1. The V gene end was trimmed by 4 bases and the J gene end by 2 bases; junction bases not matched to a gene: 10. The CDR3 covers 18 residues. Germline loops: CDR1 SGHRS, CDR2 YFSETQ. CDR3 DNA: TGCGCCAGCAGCCCGATGCCGGGACAGGGGGCGGCCTACAATGAGCAGTTCTTC. It is translated as CASSPMPGQGAAYNEQFF.

The sample holds a few counts of this clonotype. The chain combines TRBV29-1 with TRBJ2-7; 8 bases agree with TRBD1. V dropped 4 bases and J dropped 6; count of bases not matched to a gene: 5. This CDR3 has 12 amino acids. Germline CDR1 reads SQVTM; CDR2 reads ANQGSEA. As DNA, the CDR3 is TGCAGCGTTGTACTAACAGGGGGCGAGCAGTACTTC. Its protein product is CSVVLTGGEQYF.

This clonotype appeared a few times. V usage is TRBV5-1 and J usage is TRBJ2-1; TRBD2 matches 10 bases. V lost 0 bases to trimming and J lost 6 bases; unmatched junction nucleotides: 3. The CDR3 sequence is 15 residues long. Germline lookup yields CDR1 SGHRS and CDR2 YFSETQ. CDR3: CASSLVSGGGNEQFF. DNA of the CDR3: TGCGCCAGCAGCTTGGTGAGCGGGGGGGGCAATGAGCAGTTCTTC.

This clonotype occurred a few times. This chain connects TRBV2 to TRBJ1-1, with 8 positions matching TRBD1. The length of the CDR3 is 14 residues. Germline V gene sequence: CDR1 SNHLY, CDR2 FYNNEI. Trimming at V came to 7 bases and at J to 10 bases, leaving 14 bases not matched to a gene. The CDR3 loop is CASKSTGDTLGAFF. CDR3 sequence (DNA): TGTGCCAGCAAATCGACAGGGGACACCTTAGGAGCTTTCTTT.

A few counts support this clonotype. The chain uses TRBV6-2 or TRBV6-3 and TRBJ2-7, with D maybe TRBD1 (5 bases). Germline loops: CDR1 MNHEY, CDR2 SVGEGT. The length of the CDR3 is 15 residues. Trimming pared 0 bases from V and 4 bases from J, leaving 13 bases between. DNA of the CDR3: TGTGCCAGCAGTTACTCGGTACAGGACCGATACGAGCAGTACTTC. Encoded protein: CASSYSVQDRYEQYF.

In this sample, this clonotype turned up many times. The V call is TRBV5-1, the J call TRBJ2-2, with D unresolved. The V gene's germline CDR1 is SGHRS and CDR2 YFSETQ. This CDR3 region has 14 residues. V was cut by 2 bases and J by 1 base, with 6 bases left in between. The CDR3 DNA reads TGCGCCAGCAGCTTCCGTATGAACACCGGGGAGCTGTTTTTT. Its protein is CASSFRMNTGELFF.